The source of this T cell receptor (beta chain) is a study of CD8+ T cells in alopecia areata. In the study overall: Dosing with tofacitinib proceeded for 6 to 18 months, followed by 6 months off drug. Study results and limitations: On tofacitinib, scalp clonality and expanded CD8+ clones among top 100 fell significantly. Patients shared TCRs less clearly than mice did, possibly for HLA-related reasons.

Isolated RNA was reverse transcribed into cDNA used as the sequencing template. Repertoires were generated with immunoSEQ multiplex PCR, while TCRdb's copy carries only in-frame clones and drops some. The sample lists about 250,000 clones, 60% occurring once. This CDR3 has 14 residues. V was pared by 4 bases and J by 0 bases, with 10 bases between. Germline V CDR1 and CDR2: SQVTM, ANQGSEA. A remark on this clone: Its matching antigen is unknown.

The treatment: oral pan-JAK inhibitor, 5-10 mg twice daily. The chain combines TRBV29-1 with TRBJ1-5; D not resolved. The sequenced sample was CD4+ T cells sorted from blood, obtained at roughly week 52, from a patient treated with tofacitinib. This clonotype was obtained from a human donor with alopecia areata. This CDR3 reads CSVGVRNSNQPQHF. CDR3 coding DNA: TGCAGCGTTGGGGTACGGAATAGCAATCAGCCCCAGCATTTT.